These 21 T cell receptor beta chains were all obtained from the same sample, sequenced in a study of blood T cell repertoires in COVID-19. The protocol was immunoSEQ multiplex PCR, while the TCRdb copy is restricted to in-frame clones and leaves out a portion. The sample contains about 150,000 clones, under 85% of which appear only once. The sequenced sample was peripheral blood. The origin of the receptors is an elderly man with COVID-19, enrolled during active disease.

The rearrangement joins TRBV10-2 to TRBJ2-7; 14 bases are shared with TRBD2. V shed 4 bases, J shed 7 bases, and the junction held 3 bases outside the gene matches. Per the germline V gene, CDR1 is WSHSY and CDR2 is SAAADI. The CDR3 has 14 amino acids. The CDR3 bases are TGCGCCAGCAGTGGGACTAGCGGGGGGTGGGAGCAGTACTTC. Translated, it gives CASSGTSGGWEQYF.

In this sample, this clone turned up once. The chain uses TRBV2 and TRBJ1-2; possible D gene TRBD1, 5 bases. V gave up 11 bases and J gave up 4 bases, with 11 bases separating them. Germline assignment: CDR1 SNHLY and CDR2 FYNNEI. This CDR3 spans 11 amino acids. The CDR3, as DNA: TGTGCCCTCAGGGAGGCCTATGGCTACACCTTC. Translated: CALREAYGYTF.

Points on this clone: The sample carries other DNA sequences with the same CDR3. This rearrangement joins TRBV18 to TRBJ2-7, with D perhaps TRBD1 (5 bases). This CDR3 region has 13 residues. Germline V lookup: CDR1 KGHSH, CDR2 LQKENI. Trimming stripped 3 bases from V and 3 bases from J, with 9 bases between. The CDR3 region is CASSPQGNYEQYF. DNA of the CDR3: TGTGCCAGCTCACCCCAGGGTAACTACGAGCAGTACTTC.

The chain is built from TRBV19 and TRBJ1-5; possibly TRBD1 for D (5 bases). This CDR3 is 13 amino acids long. Looked up from germline, CDR1 is LNHDA and CDR2 is SQIVND (reference sequence). V dropped 3 bases and J dropped 6 bases, with 9 bases sitting between them. The CDR3 spells CASSIQGSQPQHF. The CDR3 DNA reads TGTGCCAGTAGTATTCAGGGTTCTCAGCCCCAGCATTTT. The variable domain in full, completed from reference TRBV19 and TRBJ1-5, reads DGGITQSPKYLFRKEGQNVTLSCEQNLNHDAMYWYRQDPGQGLRLIYYSQIVNDFQKGDIAEGYSVSREKKESFPLTVTSAQKNPTAFYLCASSIQGSQPQHFGDGTRLSIL.

This chain uses TRBV4-2 with TRBJ2-3; 16 positions match TRBD2. The germline gives CDR1 LGHNA, CDR2 YNFKEQ. CDR3 length: 18 residues. V gave up 3 bases and J gave up 2 bases; unmatched junction bases: 5. This CDR3 reads CASSHSGTSGGVTDTQYF. Written as DNA, the CDR3 is TGTGCCAGCAGCCATTCCGGGACTAGCGGGGGGGTCACAGATACGCAGTATTTT.

This clone has a single count. This rearrangement joins TRBV7-2 to TRBJ2-5, with D perhaps matching TRBD2 (8 bases). Germline CDR1 SGHTA, CDR2 FQGNSA. The V gene lost 3 bases and the J gene lost 6 bases, with 17 bases spanning the gap. The CDR3 contains 15 residues. The DNA of the CDR3 is TGTGCCAGCAGCTTCCGGGGGGGGAGGGGGCAGACCCAGTACTTC. Translated: CASSFRGGRGQTQYF.

The V call is TRBV7-2, the J call TRBJ1-6; 7 bases match TRBD1. V was clipped by 5 bases and J by 7 bases; unmatched bases: 2. Germline assignment: CDR1 SGHTA and CDR2 FQGNSA. CDR3 length equals 13 residues. The CDR3 loop reads CASSPDRNSPLHF. In DNA form, the CDR3 reads TGTGCCAGCAGCCCGGACAGGAATTCACCCCTCCACTTT.

The chain couples TRBV19 to TRBJ1-6; D is undetermined. The CDR3 is 12 amino acids. Deletions cut 5 bases from V and 7 bases from J, with 6 bases between. Germline V lookup: CDR1 LNHDA, CDR2 SQIVND (reference sequence). The CDR3 DNA is TGTGCCAGTAGTCAACTAAATTCACCCCTCCACTTT. This gives the protein CASSQLNSPLHF.

The chain recombines TRBV2 with TRBJ2-1, with 8 bases that match TRBD1. CDR1 is SNHLY and CDR2 is FYNNEI in the germline V gene. V lost 7 bases, J lost 7 bases, and 9 bases stayed unmatched. The CDR3 sequence is 14 residues long. CDR3 bases: TGTGCCAGCATGCCGACAGGGGTGGTAAATGAGCAGTTCTTC. Protein product: CASMPTGVVNEQFF.

The V and J genes are TRBV24-1 and TRBJ2-7; tentatively, D is TRBD1 (5 bases). The V gene's germline CDR1 is KGHDR and CDR2 SFDVKD. Trimming shortened V by 3 bases and J by 3 bases, and 14 bases separated the two germline ends. This CDR3 is built from 15 residues. CDR3 nucleotide sequence: TGTGCCACCAGTGATATCCGGGCCAGGGACTACGAGCAGTACTTC. Translating it yields CATSDIRARDYEQYF.

The V call is TRBV7-3, the J call TRBJ1-6; D is ambiguous. Trimming cost V 6 bases and J 9 bases, with 18 bases left between them. The CDR3 is 15 residues long. From germline, CDR1 is SGHTA and CDR2 FQGTGA. CDR3 DNA sequence: TGTGCCAGCAGTCCCATGGGCGCAAACGGTTCACCCCTCCACTTT. Translated: CASSPMGANGSPLHF.

The chain couples TRBV12-5 to TRBJ1-5, with 8 bases identical to TRBD1. Trimming removed 5 bases from V and 9 bases from J; junction bases left unmatched: 15. This CDR3 contains 16 residues. From germline, CDR1 is LGHNT and CDR2 FRNRAP. The CDR3 bases are TGTGCTAGTGGTCCAATCGGGACAGGAACCTCTCGGCCCCAGCATTTT. Protein product: CASGPIGTGTSRPQHF. The full variable domain, rest sourced from reference TRBV12-5 and TRBJ1-5, is DARVTQTPRHKVTEMGQEVTMRCQPILGHNTVFWYRQTMMQGLELLAYFRNRAPLDDSGMPKDRFSAEMPDATLATLKIQPSEPRDSAVYFCASGPIGTGTSRPQHFGDGTRLSIL.

The chain's CDR3 is CASSLFQDLGELFF. The CDR3 nucleotides read TGCGCCAGCAGCTTGTTCCAGGATCTCGGGGAGCTGTTTTTT. This sequence joins TRBV5-1 and TRBJ2-2; D not resolved. V lost 1 base to trimming and J lost 7 bases, with 11 bases between them. The CDR3 length is 14 residues. Germline CDR1 is SGHRS and CDR2 is YFSETQ.

The rearrangement joins TRBV12-5 to TRBJ1-5; 7 positions agree with TRBD1. The CDR3 runs 16 residues. The V and J ends lost 6 bases and 5 bases, in that order; junction bases with no gene match: 13. The germline CDR1 and CDR2 sequences are LGHNT and FRNRAP. The CDR3 protein is CASGLGQVGSDQPQHF. In DNA form, the CDR3 reads TGTGCTAGTGGACTCGGACAGGTTGGCAGCGATCAGCCCCAGCATTTT.

The genes are TRBV11-2 and TRBJ1-6; 7 nucleotides align to TRBD1. The ends lost 2 bases at V and 4 bases at J; junction bases unmatched: 11. The CDR3 spans 18 residues. Germline assignment: CDR1 SGHAT and CDR2 FQNNGV. For the CDR3, the DNA is TGTGCCAGCAGCTTATATTTTCCCAGGGGGAATTATAATTCACCCCTCCACTTT. This translates into CASSLYFPRGNYNSPLHF.

This sequence joins TRBV3-1 (or the pseudogene TRBV3-2) and TRBJ1-1; D gene uncertain. Trimming took off 1 base at V and 10 bases at J, with 13 bases between the two ends. The CDR3 contains 13 residues. Germline CDR1 and CDR2: LGHDT and YNNKEL (reference sequence). This CDR3 is CASSQVGVSAAFF. In nucleotides, the CDR3 is TGTGCCAGCAGCCAAGTTGGAGTTTCGGCAGCTTTCTTT.

The rearrangement joins TRBV5-1 to TRBJ1-2; D may be TRBD1 (6 bases). CDR1 SGHRS and CDR2 YFSETQ come from the germline V gene. The CDR3 consists of 15 residues. Trimming shortened V by 0 bases and J by 4 bases, and 13 bases separated the two germline ends. CDR3 DNA: TGCGCCAGCAGCTTGGATGTGGACAGCTTCTATGGCTACACCTTC. It yields the protein CASSLDVDSFYGYTF.

The genes are TRBV5-1 and TRBJ1-2; 7 positions agree with TRBD1. Trimming took 4 bases from V and 4 from J; bases not matched to a gene: 16. This CDR3 spans 17 amino acids. Looked up from germline, CDR1 is SGHRS and CDR2 is YFSETQ. DNA of the CDR3: TGCGCCAGCAGCCCCGGACAGGTTTACGTCGGGTCCTATGGCTACACCTTC. This gives the protein CASSPGQVYVGSYGYTF.

The chain recombines TRBV6-5 with TRBJ1-1; TRBD1 is a possible D gene (6 bases). Germline CDR1 MNHEY, CDR2 SVGAGI. The CDR3 is 14 residues long. With 4 bases removed from V and 1 base from J, the gap between germline ends came to 10 bases. The CDR3 nucleotides are TGTGCCAGCAGTTCTATGACAGGGAACACTGAAGCTTTCTTT. Translating gives CASSSMTGNTEAFF.

This chain connects TRBV19 to TRBJ2-7; D is uncertain. The V and J ends lost 3 bases and 5 bases respectively, with 17 bases between them. This CDR3 contains 15 residues. Germline V gene sequence: CDR1 LNHDA, CDR2 SQIVND (reference sequence). Here the CDR3 DNA reads TGTGCCAGTAGTATTAGGCCAGGCCGAGACCACGAGCAGTACTTC. This gives the protein CASSIRPGRDHEQYF.

This clone was seen a handful of times. This chain connects TRBV5-8 to TRBJ2-5; 7 bases agree with TRBD1. This CDR3 contains 15 residues. Germline V gene lookup returns CDR1 SGHTS and CDR2 YDEGEE. V lost 0 bases, J lost 4 bases, and 6 bases stayed unmatched. This CDR3 reads CASSLGTGEAETQYF. CDR3 in DNA: TGTGCCAGCAGCTTGGGAACAGGGGAAGCAGAGACCCAGTACTTC.